Listed below are T cell receptor beta chains from one sample, sequenced in a study of T-cell reconstitution after alpha-beta-depleted transplantation in children. TCRdb reanalysed the PCR reads using MiXCR and keeps one entry per CDR3 protein. The profile shows roughly 300,000 distinct CDR3 sequences, about a tenth of them singletons. This material consisted of PBMCs from the stem cell graft donor, taken from the stem cell graft. Receptors were obtained from a human donor who donated a stem cell graft to a child with acute lymphoblastic leukemia. CDR3s include the opening cysteine and the closing phenylalanine or tryptophan. A D gene is named only where the DNA matches it firmly. Not all rows give a size; the values are once, few, many and, for expanded clones, a class.

size: .; J: TRBJ2-1; length: 13; V: TRBV27; D: .; CDR3: CASSPLSQGEQFF; DNA: TGTGCCAGCAGTCCTTTGAGCCAAGGCGAGCAGTTCTTC
size: many; J: TRBJ2-3; length: 10; V: TRBV20-1; D: .; CDR3: CSLGVDTQYF; DNA: TGCAGCCTCGGAGTGGATACGCAGTATTTT
size: few; J: TRBJ1-5; length: 13; V: TRBV20-1; D: .; CDR3: CSARQGFDQPQHF; DNA: TGCAGTGCTAGACAGGGTTTTGATCAGCCCCAGCATTTT
size: .; J: TRBJ2-1; length: 16; V: TRBV5-1; D: .; CDR3: CASSLDHGKPSNEQFF; DNA: TGCGCCAGCAGCTTGGACCACGGGAAACCCTCCAATGAGCAGTTCTTC
size: many; J: TRBJ2-1; length: 16; V: TRBV6-2/TRBV6-3; D: .; CDR3: CASSPPQVLSYNEQFF; DNA: TGTGCCAGCAGTCCTCCACAGGTGCTTTCCTACAATGAGCAGTTCTTC
size: .; J: TRBJ1-4; length: 16; V: TRBV24-1; D: TRBD1; CDR3: CATRLDRGRANEKLFF; DNA: TGTGCCACCAGGTTGGACAGGGGGCGGGCTAATGAAAAACTGTTTTTT
size: few; J: TRBJ2-1; length: 18; V: TRBV11-2; D: TRBD2; CDR3: CASSSRTSGTAHSNEQFF; DNA: TGTGCCAGCAGCTCGCGGACTAGCGGGACGGCCCACTCCAATGAGCAGTTCTTC
size: .; J: TRBJ2-1; length: 18; V: TRBV18; D: .; CDR3: CASSPQGAIGTSGHEQFF; DNA: TGTGCCAGCTCACCTCAGGGGGCGATTGGGACTAGTGGCCACGAGCAGTTCTTC
size: .; J: TRBJ2-1; length: 17; V: TRBV12-5; D: .; CDR3: CASALETGLLGDNEQFF; DNA: TGTGCTAGTGCCCTCGAAACAGGACTCCTTGGGGACAATGAGCAGTTCTTC
size: .; J: TRBJ2-1; length: 15; V: TRBV27; D: TRBD2; CDR3: CASSSTGGVSREQFF; DNA: TGTGCCAGCAGTTCGACGGGAGGGGTTTCGCGGGAGCAGTTCTTC
size: .; J: TRBJ2-7; length: 15; V: TRBV6-5; D: .; CDR3: CASSFGSSGSYEQYF; DNA: TGTGCCAGCAGTTTCGGGTCATCGGGGTCCTACGAGCAGTACTTC
size: few; J: TRBJ2-1; length: 16; V: TRBV5-1; D: .; CDR3: CASSLGGTLTYNEQFF; DNA: TGCGCCAGCAGCTTGGGGGGGACCCTGACCTACAATGAGCAGTTCTTC
size: few; J: TRBJ1-6; length: 15; V: TRBV5-6; D: .; CDR3: CASSRQEIDNSPLHF; DNA: TGTGCCAGCAGCCGACAGGAGATTGATAATTCACCCCTCCACTTT
size: few; J: TRBJ2-7; length: 14; V: TRBV18; D: TRBD1; CDR3: CASSARDRAYEQYF; DNA: TGTGCCAGCTCAGCCCGGGACAGGGCCTACGAGCAGTACTTC
size: many; J: TRBJ2-2; length: 16; V: TRBV6-2/TRBV6-3; D: .; CDR3: CASSPPGGTNTGELFF; DNA: TGTGCCAGCAGTCCCCCGGGCGGGACGAACACCGGGGAGCTGTTTTTT
size: many; J: TRBJ2-5; length: 14; V: TRBV27; D: .; CDR3: CASSLGWTGETQYF; DNA: TGTGCCAGCAGCCTAGGTTGGACTGGAGAGACCCAGTACTTC
size: few; J: TRBJ2-3; length: 14; V: TRBV12-3/TRBV12-4; D: .; CDR3: CASRTHSGPDTQYF; DNA: TGTGCCAGCAGAACACATAGCGGCCCCGATACGCAGTATTTT
size: few; J: TRBJ1-6; length: 14; V: TRBV5-1; D: .; CDR3: CASSVEIDNSPLHF; DNA: TGCGCCAGCAGCGTGGAGATTGATAATTCACCCCTCCACTTT
size: many; J: TRBJ2-3; length: 19; V: TRBV7-2; D: .; CDR3: CASSPPAGQSIIETDTQYF; DNA: TGTGCCAGCAGCCCTCCGGCCGGACAGTCAATCATCGAAACAGATACGCAGTATTTT
size: .; J: TRBJ1-4; length: 15; V: TRBV12-3/TRBV12-4; D: .; CDR3: CASSIRQATNEKLFF; DNA: TGTGCCAGCAGTATCCGACAGGCAACTAATGAAAAACTGTTTTTT
size: .; J: TRBJ2-7; length: 14; V: TRBV14; D: .; CDR3: CASSQGPLPYEQYF; DNA: TGTGCCAGCAGCCAAGGCCCTTTGCCTTACGAGCAGTACTTC
size: .; J: TRBJ2-3; length: 14; V: TRBV5-1; D: TRBD2; CDR3: CASSWRTSADTQYF; DNA: TGCGCCAGCAGCTGGAGGACTAGCGCAGATACGCAGTATTTT
size: many; J: TRBJ1-1; length: 15; V: TRBV3-1; D: .; CDR3: CASSQGVRGFAEAFF; DNA: TGTGCCAGCAGCCAAGGAGTTAGGGGATTCGCTGAAGCTTTCTTT
size: .; J: TRBJ2-3; length: 19; V: TRBV7-8; D: TRBD2; CDR3: CASSIGLAERRGGTDTQYF; DNA: TGTGCCAGCAGCATAGGACTAGCGGAACGGAGGGGTGGCACAGATACGCAGTATTTT
size: many; J: TRBJ2-1; length: 13; V: TRBV14; D: .; CDR3: CASSPVWVHEQFF; DNA: TGTGCCAGCAGCCCCGTGTGGGTCCATGAGCAGTTCTTC
size: few; J: TRBJ1-2; length: 16; V: TRBV5-1; D: .; CDR3: CASSLSGGAASNGYTF; DNA: TGCGCCAGCAGCTTGAGCGGGGGGGCGGCGTCGAATGGCTACACCTTC
size: .; J: TRBJ2-4; length: 16; V: TRBV12-3/TRBV12-4; D: .; CDR3: CASSLGGLLAKNIQYF; DNA: TGTGCCAGCAGTTTAGGCGGACTGCTAGCCAAAAACATTCAGTACTTC
size: few; J: TRBJ2-1; length: 15; V: TRBV20-1; D: TRBD2; CDR3: CSASNLAGVFNEQFF; DNA: TGCAGTGCTAGCAACCTAGCGGGAGTGTTCAATGAGCAGTTCTTC
size: few; J: TRBJ2-1; length: 14; V: TRBV6-5; D: TRBD1; CDR3: CASSFWTGGDEQFF; DNA: TGTGCCAGCAGTTTCTGGACAGGGGGAGATGAGCAGTTCTTC
size: .; J: TRBJ2-1; length: 13; V: TRBV5-1; D: TRBD2; CDR3: CASRGTSGNEQFF; DNA: TGCGCCAGCAGGGGGACTAGTGGCAATGAGCAGTTCTTC
size: once; J: TRBJ1-2; length: 14; V: TRBV4-2; D: .; CDR3: CASSQVNRAYGYTF; DNA: TGTGCCAGCAGCCAAGTTAACAGGGCCTATGGCTACACCTTC
size: few; J: TRBJ2-7; length: 13; V: TRBV2; D: TRBD1; CDR3: CARGGQGTYEQYF; DNA: TGTGCGCGCGGGGGACAGGGGACCTACGAGCAGTACTTC
size: few; J: TRBJ2-5; length: 12; V: TRBV28; D: .; CDR3: CASSLFSETQYF; DNA: TGTGCCAGCAGTTTATTCTCGGAGACCCAGTACTTC
size: few; J: TRBJ2-7; length: 14; V: TRBV6-1; D: TRBD2; CDR3: CASSEWEGTYEQYF; DNA: TGTGCCAGCAGTGAGTGGGAGGGAACCTACGAGCAGTACTTC
size: .; J: TRBJ2-5; length: 16; V: TRBV20-1; D: TRBD1; CDR3: CCAKGAVRPIIETQYF; DNA: TGCTGTGCTAAGGGGGCGGTACGGCCGATAATAGAGACCCAGTACTTC
size: few; J: TRBJ2-2; length: 14; V: TRBV4-1; D: .; CDR3: CASSQGSTAGELFF; DNA: TGCGCCAGCAGCCAAGGGAGTACGGCCGGGGAGCTGTTTTTT
size: .; J: TRBJ1-2; length: 13; V: TRBV20-1; D: .; CDR3: CSAEVQTYYGYTF; DNA: TGCAGTGCTGAAGTTCAGACCTACTATGGCTACACCTTC
size: few; J: TRBJ2-1; length: 12; V: TRBV30; D: TRBD2; CDR3: CAWSPLGGEQFF; DNA: TGTGCCTGGAGTCCGTTGGGGGGGGAGCAGTTCTTC
size: .; J: TRBJ2-7; length: 12; V: TRBV29-1; D: TRBD1; CDR3: CSVSGQGGEQYF; DNA: TGCAGCGTTTCGGGACAGGGTGGCGAGCAGTACTTC
size: .; J: TRBJ2-1; length: 14; V: TRBV20-1; D: .; CDR3: CSGEGLSSYNEQFF; DNA: TGCAGTGGAGAGGGTTTGAGCTCCTACAATGAGCAGTTCTTC
size: many; J: TRBJ2-7; length: 13; V: TRBV27; D: .; CDR3: CASSFPGAYEQYF; DNA: TGTGCCAGCAGTTTTCCGGGGGCCTACGAGCAGTACTTC
size: .; J: TRBJ2-5; length: 15; V: TRBV12-3/TRBV12-4; D: .; CDR3: CASSLRAVGQETQYF; DNA: TGTGCCAGCAGTTTAAGAGCGGTTGGCCAAGAGACCCAGTACTTC
size: few; J: TRBJ2-1; length: 13; V: TRBV3-1; D: .; CDR3: CASSQMRDNEQFF; DNA: TGTGCCAGCAGCCAGATGAGGGACAATGAGCAGTTCTTC
size: many; J: TRBJ2-1; length: 15; V: TRBV9; D: .; CDR3: CASSVGMGSYNEQFF; DNA: TGTGCCAGCAGCGTAGGAATGGGGTCCTACAATGAGCAGTTCTTC
size: .; J: TRBJ2-4; length: 14; V: TRBV7-2; D: .; CDR3: CASSSTGAPNIQYF; DNA: TGTGCCAGCAGCTCCACCGGGGCCCCAAACATTCAGTACTTC
size: many; J: TRBJ2-7; length: 14; V: TRBV6-5; D: TRBD1; CDR3: CASSYPGTGNEQYF; DNA: TGTGCCAGCAGTTACCCAGGGACAGGTAACGAGCAGTACTTC
size: many; J: TRBJ1-4; length: 13; V: TRBV27; D: .; CDR3: CASSSSTNEKLFF; DNA: TGTGCCAGCAGTTCCTCAACTAATGAAAAACTGTTTTTT
size: many; J: TRBJ2-7; length: 14; V: TRBV27; D: .; CDR3: CASSFQGTSYEQYF; DNA: TGTGCCAGCAGTTTTCAGGGGACCTCCTACGAGCAGTACTTC
size: many; J: TRBJ1-6; length: 14; V: TRBV27; D: .; CDR3: CASSFWDYNSPLHF; DNA: TGTGCCAGCAGTTTTTGGGATTATAATTCACCCCTCCACTTT
size: few; J: TRBJ1-3; length: 14; V: TRBV9; D: .; CDR3: CASSPSGGGNTIYF; DNA: TGTGCCAGCAGCCCCTCCGGAGGTGGAAACACCATATATTTT